This entry lists 19 T cell receptor beta chains sequenced from one sample in a study of T cell repertoires in cytomegalovirus infection. One entry per CDR3 protein results from TCRdb running MiXCR on the reads. The table records approximately 910,000 distinct CDR3 sequences, around a third of them present only once. Their antigens are not known. Sequenced here: cultured CD8+ T cells from PBMCs, sampled from culture after CMV antigen stimulation. These receptors came from a human donor in good health (CMV status not recorded). Some clones in this sample may be carry-over from other donors' samples.

Comments on this clonotype: An end of the junction does not agree with germline; a read error may underlie this. The chain couples TRBV6-1 to TRBJ2-4; D unclear. The CDR3 sequence is 12 residues long. Germline V gene sequence: CDR1 MNHNS, CDR2 SASEGT. CDR3: CACSWAKNIQYF. The CDR3 DNA reads as TGTGCCTGCAGTTGGGCCAAAAACATTCAGTACTTC.

Turning to this clonotype: Its ends do not fully match the called genes, so a read error is possible. This sequence joins TRBV6-1 and TRBJ1-1; D not certain. CDR1 is MNHNS and CDR2 is SASEGT in the germline V gene. The CDR3 runs to 18 residues. CDR3 nucleotide sequence: TGTGTCAGCAGTGAAGCTTCGATTCTCGGTAGTGGGAACACTGAAGCTTTCTTT. Protein product: CVSSEASILGSGNTEAFF.

This clonotype was seen a handful of times. The chain carries TRBV7-4 and TRBJ2-3; no clear D. Germline lookup yields CDR1 SGHVT and CDR2 SQSDAQ. This CDR3 is built from 14 residues. Trimming removed 8 bases from V and 4 bases from J, with 16 bases in between. CDR3 region: CASRPSQVADTQYF. The CDR3 nucleotides are TGTGCCAGCCGCCCTTCCCAAGTGGCAGATACGCAGTATTTT.

The V gene is TRBV6-1, the J gene TRBJ1-1; D is possibly TRBD1 (6 bases). Deletions cut 7 bases from V and 5 bases from J, with 14 bases between. The length of the CDR3 is 13 residues. The germline CDR1 and CDR2 sequences are MNHNS and SASEGT. The CDR3 DNA reads as TGTGCCAGCACCGAGAGGGGGGGGACTGAAGCTTTCTTT. Its translation: CASTERGGTEAFF.

This clonotype has just a few counts. The chain couples TRBV7-9 to TRBJ2-1; 10 bases align to TRBD2. The CDR3 has 14 amino acids. Germline V gene data show CDR1 as SEHNR and CDR2 as FQNEAQ (reference sequence). V dropped 3 bases and J dropped 8; count of bases not matched to a gene: 4. In nucleotides, the CDR3 is TGTGCCAGCAGCTTGATAGCGGGGGGTCATGAGCAGTTCTTC. It translates to CASSLIAGGHEQFF.

In this sample, this clonotype turned up a few times. V and J are TRBV6-5 and TRBJ1-2, with D uncertain. Germline-derived CDR1 and CDR2 are MNHEY and SVGAGI. This CDR3 spans 14 amino acids. Deletions cut 6 bases from V and 4 bases from J, with 15 bases between. The CDR3 protein is CASSPSGEGYGYTF. CDR3 DNA sequence: TGTGCCAGCAGCCCCTCAGGAGAGGGCTATGGCTACACCTTC.

This clonotype was seen only a few times. The V call is TRBV5-1, the J call TRBJ2-3; D call uncertain. Germline V lookup: CDR1 SGHRS, CDR2 YFSETQ. CDR3 length equals 18 residues. Trimming took 4 bases from V and 0 from J, leaving 21 bases between them. The DNA of the CDR3 is TGCGCCAGCAGCCCCCTACCTTTTCTTGGGCATAGCACAGATACGCAGTATTTT. Translating it yields CASSPLPFLGHSTDTQYF. The full variable domain, with the rest looked up from reference TRBV5-1 and TRBJ2-3, is KAGVTQTPRYLIKTRGQQVTLSCSPISGHRSVSWYQQTPGQGLQFLFEYFSETQRNKGNFPGRFSGRQFSNSRSEMNVSTLELGDSALYLCASSPLPFLGHSTDTQYFGPGTRLTVL.

The rearrangement links TRBV6-2 or TRBV6-3 to TRBJ2-5; TRBD2 matches 10 bases. The length of the CDR3 is 15 residues. Trimming removed 5 bases from V and 9 bases from J; junction bases left unmatched: 12. Germline assignment: CDR1 MNHEY and CDR2 SVGEGT. The CDR3 DNA is TGTGCCAGCAGTGAAAGGGGACTAGCGCCCCGGGCCCAGTACTTC. It yields the protein CASSERGLAPRAQYF.

The rearrangement uses TRBV9 and TRBJ2-3; 7 bases align to TRBD2. The V and J ends lost 3 bases and 0 bases, in that order; junction bases with no gene match: 19. The CDR3 totals 20 residues. Germline V gene data show CDR1 as SGDLS and CDR2 as YYNGEE. The CDR3, as DNA: TGTGCCAGCAGCGCCCGTAGTACTCCATGGGGGGGGTCTAGCACAGATACGCAGTATTTT. Residues: CASSARSTPWGGSSTDTQYF.

This clonotype was counted only a few times. The V and J genes are TRBV12-3 or TRBV12-4 and TRBJ1-1; TRBD1 matches at 7 bases. The CDR3 has 15 amino acids. V trimming: 5 bases; J trimming: 7 bases; junction bases outside the gene matches: 13. CDR3 coding DNA: TGTGCCAGCAGTCCTCGACAGGGAGGCAAGGGTGAAGCTTTCTTT. It translates to CASSPRQGGKGEAFF.

This chain joins TRBV20-1 and TRBJ2-1; D is perhaps TRBD1 or TRBD2 (5 bases each). Germline CDR1 DFQATT, CDR2 SNEGSKA (reference sequence). This CDR3 has 13 residues. V was trimmed by 8 bases and J by 9 bases, leaving 20 bases between them. Written as DNA, the CDR3 is TGCAGTTTCGTCGCCGGGACCTTGAGTGAGCAGTTCTTC. As protein: CSFVAGTLSEQFF.

The gene calls are TRBV20-1 and TRBJ2-7, with TRBD2 matching 7 bases. V lost 2 bases, J lost 0 bases, and 7 bases stayed unmatched. The CDR3 sequence is 15 residues long. The germline V gene has CDR1 DFQATT and CDR2 SNEGSKA (reference sequence). This CDR3 is CSARLAGENSYEQYF. The DNA for the CDR3 is TGCAGTGCTAGACTTGCGGGGGAGAACTCCTACGAGCAGTACTTC.

This clonotype has a handful of counts. The chain has TRBV27 and TRBJ1-6; D is ambiguous. V gave up 8 bases and J gave up 0 bases, with 5 bases separating them. The CDR3 is 13 residues long. Germline V CDR1 and CDR2: MNHEY, SMNVEV (reference sequence). The CDR3 is CASLSSYNSPLHF. CDR3 bases: TGTGCCAGCTTAAGCTCCTATAATTCACCCCTCCACTTT.

The CDR3 sequence: CASSFGSTYQETQYF. CDR3 nucleotides: TGTGCCAGCAGTTTTGGCAGCACGTACCAAGAGACCCAGTACTTC. The chain carries TRBV27 and TRBJ2-5, with D uncertain. Germline CDR1 MNHEY, CDR2 SMNVEV (reference sequence). The CDR3 covers 15 residues. V gave up 3 bases and J gave up 0 bases, with 11 bases separating them.

V and J are TRBV4-1 and TRBJ2-3; D unresolved. There are 14 residues in the CDR3. V lost 1 base and J lost 2, with 7 bases in between. Germline assignment: CDR1 MGHRA and CDR2 YSYEKL. Written as DNA, the CDR3 is TGCGCCAGCAGCCAAGGAACTTTCACAGATACGCAGTATTTT. Protein: CASSQGTFTDTQYF.

This clonotype turned up a few times. The chain combines TRBV27 with TRBJ2-3, with 12 bases that match TRBD2. The V segment lost 2 bases and the J segment 1 base; nucleotides outside the gene matches: 7. The CDR3 sequence is 18 residues long. Germline lookup yields CDR1 MNHEY and CDR2 SMNVEV (reference sequence). The CDR3 spells CASSLSDWTSGGTDTQYF. The CDR3 coding sequence is TGTGCCAGCAGTTTAAGTGATTGGACTAGCGGGGGCACAGATACGCAGTATTTT.

J is TRBJ1-2 and V is TRBV7-4; D is undetermined. V lost 3 bases and J 4 bases, leaving 15 bases between the germline ends. Germline V gene data show CDR1 as SGHVT and CDR2 as SQSDAQ. The CDR3 has 15 amino acids. CDR3 protein: CASSLGIGSTYGYTF. The CDR3 DNA sequence: TGTGCCAGCAGCTTGGGTATAGGGTCTACCTATGGCTACACCTTC.

This clonotype was picked up many times. This chain uses TRBV5-4 with TRBJ2-3, with TRBD1 matching 10 bases. V lost 4 bases and J lost 3; bases outside the gene matches: 8. The CDR3 extends over 16 amino acids. Germline CDR1 and CDR2: SGHNT and YYREEE (reference sequence). CDR3 loop: CASSPGQGPVTDTQYF. CDR3 coding DNA: TGTGCCAGCAGCCCGGGACAGGGGCCGGTGACAGATACGCAGTATTTT. Using reference TRBV5-4 and TRBJ2-3 for the parts outside the CDR3, the full variable domain is ETGVTQSPTHLIKTRGQQVTLRCSSQSGHNTVSWYQQALGQGPQFIFQYYREEENGRGNFPPRFSGLQFPNYSSELNVNALELDDSALYLCASSPGQGPVTDTQYFGPGTRLTVL.

The sample holds a few counts of this clonotype. The V and J genes are TRBV6-2 or TRBV6-3 and TRBJ1-1, with D maybe TRBD1 (6 bases). The V end lost 8 bases, the J end lost 0 bases, and 16 bases lay between the germline ends. The CDR3 runs to 15 residues. Per the germline V gene, CDR1 is MNHEY and CDR2 is SVGEGT. The CDR3 is CASVENGQLNTEAFF. The CDR3 DNA follows: TGTGCCAGCGTAGAGAATGGACAGCTGAACACTGAAGCTTTCTTT.